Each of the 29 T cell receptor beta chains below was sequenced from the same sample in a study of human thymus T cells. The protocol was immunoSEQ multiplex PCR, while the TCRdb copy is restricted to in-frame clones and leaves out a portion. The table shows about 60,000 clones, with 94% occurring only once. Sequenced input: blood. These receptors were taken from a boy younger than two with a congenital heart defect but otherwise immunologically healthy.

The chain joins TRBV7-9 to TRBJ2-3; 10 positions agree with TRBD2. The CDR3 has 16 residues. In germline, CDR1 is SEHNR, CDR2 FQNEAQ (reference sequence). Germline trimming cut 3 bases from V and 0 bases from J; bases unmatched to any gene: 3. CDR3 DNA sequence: TGTGCCAGCAGCTTCCCTAGCGGGAGTAGCACAGATACGCAGTATTTT. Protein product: CASSFPSGSSTDTQYF.

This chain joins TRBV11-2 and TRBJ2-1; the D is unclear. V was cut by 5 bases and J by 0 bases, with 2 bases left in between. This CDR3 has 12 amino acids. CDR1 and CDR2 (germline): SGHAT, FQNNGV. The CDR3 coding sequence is TGTGCCAGCAGCCACTCCTACAATGAGCAGTTCTTC. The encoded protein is CASSHSYNEQFF.

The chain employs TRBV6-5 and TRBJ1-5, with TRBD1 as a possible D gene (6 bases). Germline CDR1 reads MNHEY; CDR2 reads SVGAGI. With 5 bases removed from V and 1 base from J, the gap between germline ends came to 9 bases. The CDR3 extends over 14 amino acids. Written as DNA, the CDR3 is TGTGCCAGCAGTCGGACAGCCAGCAATCAGCCCCAGCATTTT. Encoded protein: CASSRTASNQPQHF.

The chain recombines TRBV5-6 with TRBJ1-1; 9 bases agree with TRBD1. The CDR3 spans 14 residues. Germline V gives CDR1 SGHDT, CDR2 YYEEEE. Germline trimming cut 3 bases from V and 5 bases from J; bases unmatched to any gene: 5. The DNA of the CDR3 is TGTGCCAGCAGCTCGGACAGGGGTTGGACTGAAGCTTTCTTT. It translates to CASSSDRGWTEAFF.

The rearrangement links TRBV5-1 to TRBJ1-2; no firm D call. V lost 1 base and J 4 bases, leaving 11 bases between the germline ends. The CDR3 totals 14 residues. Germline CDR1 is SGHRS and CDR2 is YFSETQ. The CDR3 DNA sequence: TGCGCCAGCAGCTTGAATGGCAACAGCTATGGCTACACCTTC. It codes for CASSLNGNSYGYTF. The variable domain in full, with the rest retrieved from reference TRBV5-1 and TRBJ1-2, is KAGVTQTPRYLIKTRGQQVTLSCSPISGHRSVSWYQQTPGQGLQFLFEYFSETQRNKGNFPGRFSGRQFSNSRSEMNVSTLELGDSALYLCASSLNGNSYGYTFGSGTRLTVV.

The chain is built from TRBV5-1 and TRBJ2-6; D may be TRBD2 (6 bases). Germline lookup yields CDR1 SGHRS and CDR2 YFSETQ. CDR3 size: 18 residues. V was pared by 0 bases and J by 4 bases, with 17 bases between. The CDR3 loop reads CASSLVGGEAGGANVLTF. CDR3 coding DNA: TGCGCCAGCAGCTTGGTCGGGGGTGAGGCGGGAGGGGCCAACGTCCTGACTTTC.

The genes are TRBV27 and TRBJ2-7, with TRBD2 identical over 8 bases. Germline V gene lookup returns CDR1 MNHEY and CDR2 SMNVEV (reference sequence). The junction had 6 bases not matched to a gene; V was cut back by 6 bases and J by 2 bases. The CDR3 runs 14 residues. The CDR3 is CASRPRGLAYEQYF. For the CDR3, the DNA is TGTGCCAGCAGACCTCGGGGACTAGCCTACGAGCAGTACTTC.

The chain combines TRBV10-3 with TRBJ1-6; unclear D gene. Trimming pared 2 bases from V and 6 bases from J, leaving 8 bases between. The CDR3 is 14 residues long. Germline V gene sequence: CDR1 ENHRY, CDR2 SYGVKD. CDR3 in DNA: TGTGCCATCAGTGAGGGGGAGGCTAATTCACCCCTCCACTTT. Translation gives CAISEGEANSPLHF.

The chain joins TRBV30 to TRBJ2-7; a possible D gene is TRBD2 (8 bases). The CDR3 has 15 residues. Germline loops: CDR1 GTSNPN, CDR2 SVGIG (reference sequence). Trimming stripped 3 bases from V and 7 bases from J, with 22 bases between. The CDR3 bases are TGTGCCTGGAGGGGACTAGGGGGCCTCCTACGGGAGCAGTACTTC. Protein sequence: CAWRGLGGLLREQYF.

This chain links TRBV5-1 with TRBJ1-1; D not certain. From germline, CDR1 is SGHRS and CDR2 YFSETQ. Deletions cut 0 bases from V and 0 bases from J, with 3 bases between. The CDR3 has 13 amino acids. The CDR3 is CASSLVVNTEAFF. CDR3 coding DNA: TGCGCCAGCAGCTTGGTGGTGAACACTGAAGCTTTCTTT.

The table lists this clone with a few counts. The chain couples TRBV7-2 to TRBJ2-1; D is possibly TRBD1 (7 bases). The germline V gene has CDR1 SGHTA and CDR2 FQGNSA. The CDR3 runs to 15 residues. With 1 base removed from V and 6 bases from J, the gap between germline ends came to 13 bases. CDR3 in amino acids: CASSLDRGGSNEQFF. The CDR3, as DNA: TGTGCCAGCAGCTTAGACAGGGGAGGTTCCAATGAGCAGTTCTTC.

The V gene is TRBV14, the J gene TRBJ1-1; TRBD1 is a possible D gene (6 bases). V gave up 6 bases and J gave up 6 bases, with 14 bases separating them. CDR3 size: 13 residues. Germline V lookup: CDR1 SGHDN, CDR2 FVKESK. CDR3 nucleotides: TGTGCCAGCAGGTTACAGGGAGGCGCTGAAGCTTTCTTT. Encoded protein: CASRLQGGAEAFF.

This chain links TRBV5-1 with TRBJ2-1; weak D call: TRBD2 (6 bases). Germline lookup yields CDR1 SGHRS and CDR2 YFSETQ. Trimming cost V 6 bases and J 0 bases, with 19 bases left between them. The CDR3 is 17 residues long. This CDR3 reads CASTNSKAGSSYNEQFF. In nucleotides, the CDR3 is TGCGCCAGCACCAACTCCAAGGCGGGAAGCTCCTACAATGAGCAGTTCTTC.

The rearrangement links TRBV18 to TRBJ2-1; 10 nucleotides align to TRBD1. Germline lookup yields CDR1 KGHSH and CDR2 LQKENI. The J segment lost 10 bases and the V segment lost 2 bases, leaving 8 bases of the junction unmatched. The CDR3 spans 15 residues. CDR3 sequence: CASSPMDRGIGEQFF. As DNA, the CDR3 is TGTGCCAGCTCACCAATGGACAGGGGGATTGGGGAGCAGTTCTTC.

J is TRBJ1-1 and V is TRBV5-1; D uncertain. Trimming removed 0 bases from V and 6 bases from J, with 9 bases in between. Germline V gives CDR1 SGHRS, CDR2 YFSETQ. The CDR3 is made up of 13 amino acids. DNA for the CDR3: TGCGCCAGCAGCTTGGGTGGCAACTCTGAAGCTTTCTTT. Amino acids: CASSLGGNSEAFF.

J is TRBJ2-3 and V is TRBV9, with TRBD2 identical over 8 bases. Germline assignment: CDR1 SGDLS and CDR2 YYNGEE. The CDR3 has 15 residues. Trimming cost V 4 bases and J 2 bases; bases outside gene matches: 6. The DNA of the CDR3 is TGTGCCAGCAGCCCCAGCGGGAGCCTCACAGATACGCAGTATTTT. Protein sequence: CASSPSGSLTDTQYF. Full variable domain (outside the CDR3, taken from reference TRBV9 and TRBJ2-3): DSGVTQTPKHLITATGQRVTLRCSPRSGDLSVYWYQQSLDQGLQFLIQYYNGEERAKGNILERFSAQQFPDLHSELNLSSLELGDSALYFCASSPSGSLTDTQYFGPGTRLTVL.

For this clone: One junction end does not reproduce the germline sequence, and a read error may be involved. CDR3 protein: CASSFPTPGGEAF. DNA for the CDR3: TGTGCCAGCAGCTTTCCGACCCCGGGAGGAGAGGCTTTC. The chain joins TRBV7-2 to TRBJ2-6; 7 nucleotides match TRBD2. The CDR3 runs to 13 residues. CDR1 SGHTA and CDR2 FQGNSA come from the germline V gene.

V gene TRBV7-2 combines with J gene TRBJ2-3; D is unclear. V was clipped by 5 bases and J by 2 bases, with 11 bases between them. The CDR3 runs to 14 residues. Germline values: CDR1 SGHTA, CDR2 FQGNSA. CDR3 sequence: CASSLRSATDTQYF. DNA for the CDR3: TGTGCCAGCAGCCTCCGTTCGGCCACAGATACGCAGTATTTT.

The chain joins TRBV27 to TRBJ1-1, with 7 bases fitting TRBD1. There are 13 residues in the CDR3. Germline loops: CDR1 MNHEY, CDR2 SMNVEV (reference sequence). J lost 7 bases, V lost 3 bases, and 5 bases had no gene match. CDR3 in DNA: TGTGCCAGCAGTTTGACAGGGTGGAATGAAGCTTTCTTT. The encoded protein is CASSLTGWNEAFF.

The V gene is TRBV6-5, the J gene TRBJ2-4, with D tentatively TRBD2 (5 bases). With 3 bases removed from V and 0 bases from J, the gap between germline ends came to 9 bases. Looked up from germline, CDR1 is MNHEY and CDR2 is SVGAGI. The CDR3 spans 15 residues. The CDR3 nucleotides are TGTGCCAGCAGTTATTCCGGGGTAGCCAAAAACATTCAGTACTTC. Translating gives CASSYSGVAKNIQYF.

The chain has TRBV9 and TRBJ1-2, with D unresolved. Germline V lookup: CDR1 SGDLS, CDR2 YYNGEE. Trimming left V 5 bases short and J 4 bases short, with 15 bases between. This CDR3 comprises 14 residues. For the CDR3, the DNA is TGTGCCAGCAGGACGATGGTAGACTCCTATGGCTACACCTTC. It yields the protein CASRTMVDSYGYTF.

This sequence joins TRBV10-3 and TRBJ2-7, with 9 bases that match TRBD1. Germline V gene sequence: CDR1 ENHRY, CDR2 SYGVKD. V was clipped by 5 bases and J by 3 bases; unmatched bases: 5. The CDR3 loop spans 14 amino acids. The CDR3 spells CAISRGQGYYEQYF. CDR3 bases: TGTGCCATCAGTCGAGGACAGGGGTACTACGAGCAGTACTTC.

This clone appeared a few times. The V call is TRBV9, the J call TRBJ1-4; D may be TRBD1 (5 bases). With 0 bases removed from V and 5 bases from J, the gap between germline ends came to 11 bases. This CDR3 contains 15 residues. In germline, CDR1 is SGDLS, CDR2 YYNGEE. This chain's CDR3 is CASSVGGHPNEKLFF. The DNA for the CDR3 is TGTGCCAGCAGCGTAGGAGGACATCCGAATGAAAAACTGTTTTTT.

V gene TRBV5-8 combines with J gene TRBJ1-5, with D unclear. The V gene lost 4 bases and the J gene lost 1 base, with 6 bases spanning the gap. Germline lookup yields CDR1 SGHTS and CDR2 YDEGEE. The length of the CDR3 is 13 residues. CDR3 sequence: CASSPDSNQPQHF. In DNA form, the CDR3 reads TGTGCCAGCAGCCCGGACAGCAATCAGCCCCAGCATTTT. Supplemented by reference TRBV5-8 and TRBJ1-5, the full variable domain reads EAGVTQSPTHLIKTRGQQATLRCSPISGHTSVYWYQQALGLGLQFLLWYDEGEERNRGNFPPRFSGRQFPNYSSELNVNALELEDSALYLCASSPDSNQPQHFGDGTRLSIL.

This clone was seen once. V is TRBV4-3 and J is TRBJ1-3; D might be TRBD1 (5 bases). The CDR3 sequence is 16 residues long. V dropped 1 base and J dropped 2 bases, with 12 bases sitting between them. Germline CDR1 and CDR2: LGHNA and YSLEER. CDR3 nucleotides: TGCGCCAGCAGCCAAGCTCTCCAGGGCCCTGGAAACACCATATATTTT. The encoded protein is CASSQALQGPGNTIYF.

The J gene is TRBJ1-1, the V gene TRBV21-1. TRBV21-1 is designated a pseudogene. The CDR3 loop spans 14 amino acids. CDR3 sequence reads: CASSKAPGNTEAFF. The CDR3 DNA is TGTGCCAGCAGCAAAGCGCCGGGGAACACTGAAGCTTTCTTT.

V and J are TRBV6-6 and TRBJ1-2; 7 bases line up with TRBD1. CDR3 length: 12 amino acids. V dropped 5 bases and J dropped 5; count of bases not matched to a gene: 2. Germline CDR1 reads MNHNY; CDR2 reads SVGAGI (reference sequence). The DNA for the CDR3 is TGTGCCAGCAGTCCGACAGGGTATGGCTACACCTTC. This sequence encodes CASSPTGYGYTF.

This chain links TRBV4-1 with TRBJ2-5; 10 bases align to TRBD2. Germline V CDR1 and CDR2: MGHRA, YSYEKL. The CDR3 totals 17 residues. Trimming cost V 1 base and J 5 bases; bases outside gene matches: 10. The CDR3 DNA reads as TGCGCCAGCAGCCAAGCGCTAGCGGGGGCCCCTTTGGAGACCCAGTACTTC. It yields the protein CASSQALAGAPLETQYF.

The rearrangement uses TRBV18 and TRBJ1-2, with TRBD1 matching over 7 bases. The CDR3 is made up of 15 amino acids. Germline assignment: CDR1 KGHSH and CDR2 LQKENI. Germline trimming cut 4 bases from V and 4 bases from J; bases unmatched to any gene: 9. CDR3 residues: CASSQGTGESYGYTF. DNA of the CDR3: TGTGCCAGCTCACAAGGTACAGGGGAGAGCTATGGCTACACCTTC.